The TCR beta chain described here comes from a study of blood T cell repertoires in COVID-19. This clone was detected once. The CDR3 runs to 16 residues. CDR1 is SGHRS, CDR2 YFSETQ, per germline. V shed 2 bases and J shed 2 bases, with 11 bases lying between them. Measured with immunoSEQ multiplex PCR; TCRdb has only the in-frame clones, and not every one. This table has 200,000 to 250,000 clones, 70% to 85% appearing once. This clonotype was obtained from an elderly woman with COVID-19, enrolled during active disease. The chain has TRBV5-1 and TRBJ2-6; D not resolved. Sequencing was performed on peripheral blood. CDR3 amino acids: CASSFGDNTGANVLTF. The CDR3 nucleotides are TGCGCCAGCAGCTTTGGCGACAATACTGGGGCCAACGTCCTGACTTTC.